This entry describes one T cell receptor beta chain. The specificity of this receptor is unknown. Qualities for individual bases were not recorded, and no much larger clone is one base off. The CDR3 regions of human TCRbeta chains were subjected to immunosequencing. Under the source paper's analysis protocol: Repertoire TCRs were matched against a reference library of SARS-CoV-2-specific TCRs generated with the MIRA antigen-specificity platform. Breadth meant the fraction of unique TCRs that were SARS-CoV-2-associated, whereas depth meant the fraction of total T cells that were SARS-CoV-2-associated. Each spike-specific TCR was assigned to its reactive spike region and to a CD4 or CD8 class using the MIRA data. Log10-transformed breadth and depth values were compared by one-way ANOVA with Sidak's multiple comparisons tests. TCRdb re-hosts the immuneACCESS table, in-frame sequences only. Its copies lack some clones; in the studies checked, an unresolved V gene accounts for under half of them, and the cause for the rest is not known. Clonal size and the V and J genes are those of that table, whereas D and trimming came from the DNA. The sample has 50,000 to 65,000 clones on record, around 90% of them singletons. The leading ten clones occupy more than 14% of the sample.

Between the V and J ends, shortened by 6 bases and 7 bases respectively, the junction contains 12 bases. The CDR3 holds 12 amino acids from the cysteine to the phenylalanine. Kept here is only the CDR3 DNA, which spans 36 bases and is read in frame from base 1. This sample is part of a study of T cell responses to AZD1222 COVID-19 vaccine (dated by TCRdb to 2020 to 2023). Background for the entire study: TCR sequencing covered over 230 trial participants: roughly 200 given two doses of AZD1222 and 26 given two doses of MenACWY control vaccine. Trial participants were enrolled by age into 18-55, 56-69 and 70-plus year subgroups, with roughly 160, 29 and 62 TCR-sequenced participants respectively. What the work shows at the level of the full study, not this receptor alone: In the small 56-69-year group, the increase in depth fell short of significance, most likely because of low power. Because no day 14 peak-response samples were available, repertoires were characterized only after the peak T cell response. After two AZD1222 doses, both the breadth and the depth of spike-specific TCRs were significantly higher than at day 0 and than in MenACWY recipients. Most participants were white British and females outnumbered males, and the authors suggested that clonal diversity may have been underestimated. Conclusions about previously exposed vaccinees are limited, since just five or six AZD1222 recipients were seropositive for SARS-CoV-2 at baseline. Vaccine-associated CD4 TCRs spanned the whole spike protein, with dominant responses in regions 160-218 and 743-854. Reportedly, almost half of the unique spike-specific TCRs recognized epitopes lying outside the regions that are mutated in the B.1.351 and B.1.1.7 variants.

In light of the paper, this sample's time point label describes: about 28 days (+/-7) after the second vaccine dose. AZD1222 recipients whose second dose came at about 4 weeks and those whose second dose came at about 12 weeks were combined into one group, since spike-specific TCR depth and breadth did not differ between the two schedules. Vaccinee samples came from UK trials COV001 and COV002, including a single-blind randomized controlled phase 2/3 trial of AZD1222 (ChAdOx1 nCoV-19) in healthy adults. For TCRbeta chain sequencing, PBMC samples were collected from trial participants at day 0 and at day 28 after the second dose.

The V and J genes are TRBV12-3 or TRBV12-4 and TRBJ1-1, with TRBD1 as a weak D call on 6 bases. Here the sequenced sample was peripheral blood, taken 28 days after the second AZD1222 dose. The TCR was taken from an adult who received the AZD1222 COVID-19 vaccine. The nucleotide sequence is TGTGCCAGCAGCCCAGGCAGGGGTGAAGCTTTCTTT. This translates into CASSPGRGEAFF.